The 2 T cell receptor beta chains presented below share a single source sample, sequenced in a study of CD8 T cells in Susac syndrome. cDNA came from 0.5 to 1 ug RNA primed by random hexamers. One entry per CDR3 protein results from TCRdb running MiXCR on the immunoSEQ multiplex PCR reads. The table shows about 240,000 distinct CDR3 sequences, with 90% to 96% occurring only once. Specimen: CD4+ T cells from PBMCs. The receptor set was obtained from a human donor with Susac syndrome.

V usage is TRBV30 and J usage is TRBJ1-1, with D possibly matching TRBD1 (6 bases). CDR3 size: 14 residues. V shed 3 bases and J shed 4 bases, with 15 bases lying between them. Germline CDR1 GTSNPN, CDR2 SVGIG (reference sequence). The CDR3 here is CAWSVGGAGTEAFF. Written as DNA, the CDR3 is TGTGCCTGGAGCGTAGGGGGGGCCGGCACTGAAGCTTTCTTT.

The rearrangement joins TRBV7-9 to TRBJ1-2; D call uncertain. The ends were cut back, 1 base at V and 6 bases at J, with 12 bases in the middle. This CDR3 has 14 amino acids. Germline V gene sequence: CDR1 SEHNR, CDR2 FQNEAQ (reference sequence). CDR3 residues: CASSLVLQMDGYTF. CDR3 nucleotide sequence: TGTGCCAGCAGCTTAGTCCTCCAAATGGATGGCTACACCTTC.